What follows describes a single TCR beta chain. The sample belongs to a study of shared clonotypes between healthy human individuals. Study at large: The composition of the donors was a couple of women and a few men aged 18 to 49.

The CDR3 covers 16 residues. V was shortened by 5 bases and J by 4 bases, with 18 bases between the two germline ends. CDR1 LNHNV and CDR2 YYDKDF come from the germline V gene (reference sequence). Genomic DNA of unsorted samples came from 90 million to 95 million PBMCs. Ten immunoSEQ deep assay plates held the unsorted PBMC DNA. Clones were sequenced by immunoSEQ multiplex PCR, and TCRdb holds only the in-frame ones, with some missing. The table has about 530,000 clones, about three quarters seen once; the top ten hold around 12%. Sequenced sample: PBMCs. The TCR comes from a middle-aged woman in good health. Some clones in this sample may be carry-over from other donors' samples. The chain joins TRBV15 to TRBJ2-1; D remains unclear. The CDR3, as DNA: TGTGCCACCAGCCCAACCGGGTTACAGCCGTACAATGAGCAGTTCTTC. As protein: CATSPTGLQPYNEQFF. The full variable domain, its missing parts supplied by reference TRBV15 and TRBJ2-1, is DAMVIQNPRYQVTQFGKPVTLSCSQTLNHNVMYWYQQKSSQAPKLLFHYYDKDFNNEADTPDNFQSRRPNTSFCFLDIRSPGLGDTAMYLCATSPTGLQPYNEQFFGPGTRLTVL.